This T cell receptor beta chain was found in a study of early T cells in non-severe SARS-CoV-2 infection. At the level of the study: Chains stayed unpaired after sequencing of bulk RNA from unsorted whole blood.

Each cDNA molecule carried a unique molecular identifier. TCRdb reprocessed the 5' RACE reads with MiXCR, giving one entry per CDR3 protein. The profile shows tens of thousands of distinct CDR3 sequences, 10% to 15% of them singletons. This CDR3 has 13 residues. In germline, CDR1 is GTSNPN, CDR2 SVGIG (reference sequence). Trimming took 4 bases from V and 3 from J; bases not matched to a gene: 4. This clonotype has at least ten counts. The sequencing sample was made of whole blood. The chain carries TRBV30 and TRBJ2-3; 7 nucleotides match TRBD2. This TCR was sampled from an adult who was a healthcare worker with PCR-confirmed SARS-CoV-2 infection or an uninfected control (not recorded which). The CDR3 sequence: CAWMGGPTDTQYF. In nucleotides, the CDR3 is TGTGCCTGGATGGGAGGGCCAACAGATACGCAGTATTTT.